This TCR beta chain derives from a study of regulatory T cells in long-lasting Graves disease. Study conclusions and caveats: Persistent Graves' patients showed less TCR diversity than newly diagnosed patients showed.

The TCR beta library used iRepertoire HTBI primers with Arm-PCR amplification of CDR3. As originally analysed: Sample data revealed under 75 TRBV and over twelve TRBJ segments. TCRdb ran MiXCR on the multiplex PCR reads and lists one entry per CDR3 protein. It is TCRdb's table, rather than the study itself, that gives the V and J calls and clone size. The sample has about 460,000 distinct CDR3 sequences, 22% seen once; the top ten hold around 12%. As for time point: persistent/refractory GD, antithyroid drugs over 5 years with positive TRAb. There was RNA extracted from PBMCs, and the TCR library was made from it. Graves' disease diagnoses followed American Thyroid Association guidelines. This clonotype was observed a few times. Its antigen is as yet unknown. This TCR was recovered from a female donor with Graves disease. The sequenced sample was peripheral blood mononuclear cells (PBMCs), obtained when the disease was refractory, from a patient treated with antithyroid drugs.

The CDR3: CASSLLAGDSAEKLFF. As DNA, the CDR3 is TGTGCCAGCAGTTTACTTGCTGGGGACAGCGCTGAAAAACTGTTTTTT. This sequence joins TRBV28 and TRBJ1-4, with 7 nucleotides matching TRBD1. The V segment lost 2 bases and the J segment 7 bases; nucleotides outside the gene matches: 10. The CDR3 consists of 16 residues. Germline CDR1 and CDR2: MDHEN and SYDVKM.